This entry features one TCR beta chain sequence. The data were obtained in a study of CD8 T cells in Susac syndrome. The authors reverse transcribed roughly 0.5 to 1 ug RNA with random hexamers. TCRdb ran MiXCR on the immunoSEQ multiplex PCR reads and lists one entry per CDR3 protein. The data hold 90,000 to 110,000 distinct CDR3 sequences, with about 96% observed a single time. Germline-derived CDR1 and CDR2 are SGHDT and YYEEEE. This CDR3 has 16 residues. Trimming removed 6 bases at V and 5 bases at J, with 23 bases between. The source is a human donor in good health. The sample taken for sequencing was CD4+ T cells from PBMCs. The gene calls are TRBV5-6 and TRBJ1-2, with D perhaps matching TRBD1 (5 bases). CDR3 sequence (DNA): TGTGCCAGCATCCTGACCGGGGCCCCCGAGGGTTATGGCTACACCTTC. This sequence encodes CASILTGAPEGYGYTF. Using reference TRBV5-6 and TRBJ1-2 for the parts outside the CDR3, the full variable domain is DAGVTQSPTHLIKTRGQQVTLRCSPKSGHDTVSWYQQALGQGPQFIFQYYEEEERQRGNFPDRFSGHQFPNYSSELNVNALLLGDSALYLCASILTGAPEGYGYTFGSGTRLTVV.